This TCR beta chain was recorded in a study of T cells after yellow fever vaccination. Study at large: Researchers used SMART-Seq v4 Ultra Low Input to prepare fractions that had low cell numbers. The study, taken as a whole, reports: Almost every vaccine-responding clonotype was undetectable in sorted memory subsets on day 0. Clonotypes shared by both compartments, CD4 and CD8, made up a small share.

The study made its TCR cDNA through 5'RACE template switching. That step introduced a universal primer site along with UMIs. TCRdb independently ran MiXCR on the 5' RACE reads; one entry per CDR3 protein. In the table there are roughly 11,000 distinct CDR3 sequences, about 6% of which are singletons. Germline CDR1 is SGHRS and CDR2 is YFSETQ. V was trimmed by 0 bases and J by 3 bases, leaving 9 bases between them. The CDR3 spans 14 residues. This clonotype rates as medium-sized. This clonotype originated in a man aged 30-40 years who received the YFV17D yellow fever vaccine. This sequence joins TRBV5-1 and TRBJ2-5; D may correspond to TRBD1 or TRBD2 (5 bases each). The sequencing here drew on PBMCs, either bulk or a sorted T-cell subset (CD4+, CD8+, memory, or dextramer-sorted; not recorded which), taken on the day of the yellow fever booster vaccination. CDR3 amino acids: CASSLGGFEETQYF. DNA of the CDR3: TGCGCCAGCAGCTTGGGGGGGTTTGAAGAGACCCAGTACTTC.